This is a list of T cell receptor beta chains from one sample in a study of blood T cell repertoires in COVID-19. Using immunoSEQ multiplex PCR, the repertoire was profiled, and TCRdb retains in-frame clones only, with some absent. In the table there are 110,000 to 150,000 clones, roughly four fifths of which are singletons. Sequencing was carried out using peripheral blood. The receptors were gathered from a woman older than 75 in a cohort sampled during active or convalescent COVID-19. Each CDR3 is given with its conserved first and last residue. D genes are given only for firm matches. A row's size may be missing; if present it is once, few, many or a size class.

>TRBJ2-5|TRBD2|14|-|TRBV10-2
TGCGCCAGCAGCGTAGCGGGGGGCGGGGAGACCCAGTACTTC
CASSVAGGGETQYF
>TRBJ2-5|-|15|few|TRBV15
TGTGCCACCAGCAGACGTAACGGGAACCAAGAGACCCAGTACTTC
CATSRRNGNQETQYF
>TRBJ2-7|-|12|-|TRBV10-3
TGTGCCATCAGTGGACACACCTACGAGCAGTACTTC
CAISGHTYEQYF
>TRBJ1-1|TRBD1|15|-|TRBV2
TGTGCCAGCAGGGAGGACAGGCTACGAAACACTGAAGCTTTCTTT
CASREDRLRNTEAFF
>TRBJ1-2|-|16|once|TRBV6-1
TGTGCCAGCAGTGCGTCAGGCCGTATTTCTAACTATGGCTACACCTTC
CASSASGRISNYGYTF
>TRBJ1-2|-|12|-|TRBV5-1
TGCGCCAGCAGCCCCGAAGGGGCCGGCTACACCTTC
CASSPEGAGYTF
>TRBJ1-1|-|15|-|TRBV15
TGTGCCACCAGCAGAGGGGGCGGGGGGATCGACGAAGCTTTCTTT
CATSRGGGGIDEAFF
>TRBJ2-3|TRBD2|19|-|TRBV7-6
TGTGCCAGCAGCTTAGTGTTGCGGGGGGGAATAGAGAACACAGATACGCAGTATTTT
CASSLVLRGGIENTDTQYF
>TRBJ1-3|TRBD1|15|-|TRBV7-8
TGTGCCAGCAGCTTAGCAGGGGGCGAGGGAAACACCATATATTTT
CASSLAGGEGNTIYF
>TRBJ1-2|TRBD1|15|-|TRBV2
TGTGCCAGCAGTGGGGGACAGGGGATCAACTATGGCTACACCTTC
CASSGGQGINYGYTF
>TRBJ1-4|-|13|-|TRBV12-5
TGTGCTAGTGGTAGGGAGTACGGTGAAAAACTGTTTTTT
CASGREYGEKLFF
>TRBJ2-5|TRBD2|14|few|TRBV10-3
TGTGCCACCGGTAGCGGGGGGGAACAAGAGACCCAGTACTTC
CATGSGGEQETQYF
>TRBJ2-1|-|13|-|TRBV5-4
TGTGCCAGCAGCTTGTTCAAGAGGTCTGAGCAGTTCTTC
CASSLFKRSEQFF
>TRBJ2-1|-|14|-|TRBV6-5
TGTGCCAGCAGCAAGATCCTGACAAACAATGAGCAGTTCTTC
CASSKILTNNEQFF
>TRBJ1-2|-|13|-|TRBV6-5
TGTGCCAGCAGTCCCGGACAGACGAGAGGCTACACCTTC
CASSPGQTRGYTF
>TRBJ1-1|TRBD1|14|once|TRBV6-6
TGTGCCAGCAGGGTCGACAGGGGGCTTGGTGAAGCTTTCTTT
CASRVDRGLGEAFF
>TRBJ1-6|-|16|-|TRBV5-1
TGCGCCAGCAGCTTGGAGAGGCCAGGGGACCCGTCACCCCTCCACTTT
CASSLERPGDPSPLHF
>TRBJ1-2|-|14|-|TRBV19
TGTGCCAGTAGTATCAGGGGAGGGGAAAATGGCTACACCTTC
CASSIRGGENGYTF
>TRBJ2-5|-|10|many|TRBV6-4
TGTGCCGGCGGCGTTGAGACCCAGTACTTC
CAGGVETQYF
>TRBJ1-1|-|13|once|TRBV12-3/TRBV12-4
TGTGCCAGCAGTTTAGTACGGGGAGGTGAAGCTTTCTTT
CASSLVRGGEAFF
>TRBJ2-1|TRBD2|17|-|TRBV18
TGTGCCAGCTCACCACAGCGGGGGGGCCAACCCTACAATGAGCAGTTCTTC
CASSPQRGGQPYNEQFF
>TRBJ1-2|TRBD1|13|-|TRBV18
TGTGCCAGCTCACCTACAGGGGTGAAGGGCTACACCTTC
CASSPTGVKGYTF
>TRBJ2-5|-|13|once|TRBV9
TGTGCCAGCAGCTTTTACAGTTCCGAGACCCAGTACTTC
CASSFYSSETQYF
>TRBJ2-1|-|15|-|TRBV7-2
TGTGCCAGCAGCTGGGGTGGGGCTAGCGTCGTTGAGCAGTTCTTC
CASSWGGASVVEQFF
>TRBJ1-4|-|14|-|TRBV30
TGTGCCTGGAGTGTAGCAGGGATAGATGAAAAACTGTTTTTT
CAWSVAGIDEKLFF
>TRBJ2-7|TRBD1|14|-|TRBV18
TGTGCCAGCTCCCCCGGGACAGGGCTGGACGAGCAGTACTTC
CASSPGTGLDEQYF
>TRBJ1-1|-|16|-|TRBV11-3
TGTGCCAGCAGCTTTCTTCTGGCCGCCCTGAACACTGAAGCTTTCTTT
CASSFLLAALNTEAFF
>TRBJ1-2|TRBD1|14|-|TRBV9
TGTGCCAGCAGCGTAGAGTACAGGGGTCCTGGCTACACCTTC
CASSVEYRGPGYTF
>TRBJ2-2|TRBD1|15|-|TRBV28
TGTGCCAGCAGCCCTACGGCCGACAGGGCCGGGGAGCTGTTTTTT
CASSPTADRAGELFF
>TRBJ1-2|TRBD1|13|-|TRBV5-8
TGTGCCAGCAGCTGGGACAGGGGCTATGGCTACACCTTC
CASSWDRGYGYTF
>TRBJ1-1|TRBD1|15|-|TRBV2
TGTGCCAGCAGTGCCGAAACAGGGGGCAGGACTGAAGCTTTCTTT
CASSAETGGRTEAFF
>TRBJ1-3|TRBD1|17|-|TRBV5-4
TGTGCCAGCAGCTTGTCTGTGGGACAGGGTAGTGGAAACACCATATATTTT
CASSLSVGQGSGNTIYF
>TRBJ2-2|TRBD1|14|-|TRBV7-9
TGTGCCAGCACAGACAGGGACGGGACCGGGGAGCTGTTTTTT
CASTDRDGTGELFF
>TRBJ1-2|-|12|-|TRBV12-3/TRBV12-4
TGTGCCAGCAGTTTAGTCAGGGGTGGCTACACCTTC
CASSLVRGGYTF
>TRBJ1-1|TRBD1|18|-|TRBV11-2
TGTGCCAGCAGCTTCCCGCGGACAGGGGGAATCTTAGGCACTGAAGCTTTCTTT
CASSFPRTGGILGTEAFF
>TRBJ1-2|-|13|-|TRBV4-2
TGTGCCAGCAGCCCGACAGCGGGGGATGGCTACACCTTC
CASSPTAGDGYTF
>TRBJ1-3|TRBD1|14|-|TRBV7-2
TGTGCCAGCAGCTTAGCCAGGGGGGAAAACACCATATATTTT
CASSLARGENTIYF
>TRBJ1-2|-|15|-|TRBV5-1
TGCGCCAGCAGCCCCGCGTCGGGGAGGGGCTATGGCTACACCTTC
CASSPASGRGYGYTF
>TRBJ1-1|TRBD1|15|-|TRBV6-5
TGTGCCAGCAGTTACGGGACAGGGGTGAACACTGAAGCTTTCTTT
CASSYGTGVNTEAFF
>TRBJ2-7|TRBD2|15|-|TRBV11-2
TGTGCCAGCAGTCGCACTAGCGGGGCCTCCTACGAGCAGTACTTC
CASSRTSGASYEQYF
>TRBJ1-2|TRBD1|14|once|TRBV28
TGTGCCAGCAGCTCCCCGGGACAGTTCTATGGCTACACCTTC
CASSSPGQFYGYTF
>TRBJ2-5|TRBD2|15|once|TRBV9
TGTGCCAGCAGCCCCAATTCGGGGGGACGGGAGACCCAGTACTTC
CASSPNSGGRETQYF
>TRBJ2-3|TRBD2|17|-|TRBV5-1
TGCGCCAGCAGCTTGGGAACAACTAGCGGGGCCACAGATACGCAGTATTTT
CASSLGTTSGATDTQYF
>TRBJ1-1|TRBD1|13|-|TRBV12-3/TRBV12-4
TGTGCCAGCAGTTTAGGGACAGGGGGCTCTGCTTTCTTT
CASSLGTGGSAFF
>TRBJ2-5|TRBD2|13|-|TRBV27
TGTGCCAGCAGAATTAGCGGGGGACAGACCCAGTACTTC
CASRISGGQTQYF
>TRBJ2-5|TRBD2|16|-|TRBV10-1
TGCGCCAGCAGTGAGTCGACGCGGGGGGACCAAGAGACCCAGTACTTC
CASSESTRGDQETQYF
>TRBJ1-1|-|14|-|TRBV4-1
TGCGCCAGCAGCCGGGACACTAAACCCTTGGGAGCTTTCTTT
CASSRDTKPLGAFF
>TRBJ1-2|-|16|-|TRBV5-1
TGCGCCAGCAGCTTGGCCGGGGGGAGGAATAACTATGGCTACACCTTC
CASSLAGGRNNYGYTF
>TRBJ2-3|TRBD2|15|-|TRBV6-2/TRBV6-3
TGTGCCAGCAGCCAAACTAGCGGGGGCACAGATACGCAGTATTTT
CASSQTSGGTDTQYF
>TRBJ2-7|TRBD1|14|-|TRBV6-6
TGTGCCAGCAGTTCCACAGGGGGCACCTACGAGCAGTACTTC
CASSSTGGTYEQYF
>TRBJ2-3|-|15|-|TRBV5-4
TGTGCCAGCAGCTTGGATGCGGGAAGCACAGATACGCAGTATTTT
CASSLDAGSTDTQYF
>TRBJ2-2|TRBD1|15|few|TRBV7-2
TGTGCCAGCAGCACCGGGACAGCGAACACCGGGGAGCTGTTTTTT
CASSTGTANTGELFF
>TRBJ1-1|TRBD1|15|-|TRBV4-3
TGCGCCAGCGGATGGGACAGGGGGGAGAACACTGAAGCTTTCTTT
CASGWDRGENTEAFF
>TRBJ2-7|-|10|-|TRBV20-1
TGCAGTGCTAGTCACAACGAGCAGTACTTC
CSASHNEQYF
>TRBJ1-1|-|13|-|TRBV7-2
TGTGCCAGCAGCTTAGTACCGCGTTTTGAAGCTTTCTTT
CASSLVPRFEAFF
>TRBJ2-1|TRBD1|15|-|TRBV27
TGTGCCAGCAGAACTTGGGACAGGAGCTACAATGAGCAGTTCTTC
CASRTWDRSYNEQFF
>TRBJ2-7|TRBD1|14|-|TRBV28
TGTGCCATCCGAGGGACAGGGGGCCCCTACGAGCAGTACTTC
CAIRGTGGPYEQYF
>TRBJ1-2|-|13|-|TRBV5-6
TGTGCCAGCAGGCAGGCAGCTAACTATGGCTACACCTTC
CASRQAANYGYTF
>TRBJ2-1|TRBD2|17|-|TRBV5-1
TGCGCCAGCAGCTCCGGCGGTAGCGGGGGGGCCTCGGATGAGCAGTTCTTC
CASSSGGSGGASDEQFF